This T cell receptor (beta chain) appears in the sequencing data of a study of blood T cell repertoires in COVID-19. Study in general: PBMCs, B-cell-depleted T cells, or T cells provided the cDNA or gDNA that made up the material.

The CDR3 has 14 residues. The V gene's germline CDR1 is GTSNPN and CDR2 SVGIG (reference sequence). The V segment lost 4 bases and the J segment 4 bases; nucleotides outside the gene matches: 6. As handled by the study authors: Nucleated cell number was recorded as an estimate derived from reference gene primer amplification. TCRdb keeps only in-frame clones here, not all; method: immunoSEQ multiplex PCR. V and J calls and clone size come straight from that table; D and trimming were deduced from the DNA. The top ten clones hold about 2.7% of a sample with about 88,000 clones, roughly 88% of them seen once.

Source material: peripheral blood. This TCR was sampled from a woman aged 80 or over with acute or convalescent COVID-19. The V gene is TRBV30, the J gene TRBJ2-1; 8 bases line up with TRBD2. CDR3 sequence reads: CAWTYGGDYNEQFF. The CDR3 DNA follows: TGTGCCTGGACGTACGGGGGGGATTACAATGAGCAGTTCTTC.